This T cell receptor (beta chain) was obtained from a study of shared clonotypes between healthy human individuals (dated by TCRdb to the early 2020s). Looking at the study overall: The cohort included three men and a couple of women between 18 and 49 years of age. To estimate repertoire size and how much clonotype sharing occurs between individuals, the study deeply sequenced the blood TCR repertoires of several healthy adults. For each donor, CD4 naive and CD4 memory were each given three plates, CD8 naive was given two plates, and CD8 memory was given one plate. Each donor's leukapheresis produced roughly between about 0.9 and 9.5 billion PBMCs. To increase sequencing depth and limit assay-specific biases, different laboratories used diverse techniques to prepare libraries and sequence TCR repertoires.

Using the deep immunoSEQ assay, multiplex PCR amplified TCR CDR3 regions from genomic DNA. Extracted genomic DNA from each cell subset was spread evenly across all wells of several immunoSEQ 96-well plates, with each plate serving as a replicate. For sorted subsets, roughly 200 ng of genomic DNA, equivalent to some 30,000 T cell genomes, went into each replicate PCR. The purified libraries were quantified using a Qubit 3.0 fluorometer, sized with a Bioanalyzer 2100, and then quantified again using the KAPA Library Quantification kit. Every immunoSEQ 96-well plate was sequenced on a dedicated single-read 150-cycle Illumina NextSeq 550 flow cell. As for the authors' bioinformatics: The immunoSEQ output contained only junctional sequences without quality scores, so filtering could not match that applied to full-length reads. To assign V/J genes and CDR3, sequences were annotated against IMGT germline references using PyIR, a Python wrapper for IgBLAST v1.9. Reads were removed for weak V/J assignments (E-value above 1e-6), missing CDR3, stop codons, out-of-frame junctions, or ambiguous translated residues. V3J clonotypes were defined as sequences sharing an identical inferred V gene, J gene, and CDR3 amino acid sequence. Percentage overlap between repertoires was computed as shared unique clonotypes divided by the size of the smaller repertoire. Repertoire richness was assessed with RTK rarefaction, the Chao1 estimator, and Recon v2.1 estimates of unobserved clonotypes. For all TCRbeta clonotypes obtained by the gDNA method from a handful of donors, generation probabilities were computed with OLGA. Here the immuneACCESS table is served through TCRdb, limited to in-frame sequences with V and J called. Missing clones are a known gap in these copies; in checked studies unresolved V genes cover under half, and the rest lacks a known reason. Clonal size and the V and J genes are those of that table, whereas D and trimming came from the DNA. Recorded for this sample are fewer than 850,000 clones; approximately 75% of them occurred a single time. 1.8% of the sample is taken by the ten largest.

The CDR3 starts with the cysteine, ends with the phenylalanine, and has 16 residues. Just the 48-base CDR3 DNA is kept, in frame starting at base 1. The germline V and J ends show losses of 4 bases and 6 bases respectively, and no gene match explains 11 bases of the junction. In the germline V gene, CDR1 corresponds to MDHEN and CDR2 to SYDVKM. On the study overall, not on this receptor specifically: The genetic and exposure-history diversity represented was limited by the small number of donors. Across several donors, approximately 4.9% of naive CD4, 3.5% of naive CD8, under 2.5% of memory CD4, and approximately 0.4% of memory CD8 clonotypes were shared. Naive subsets generally had larger estimated clonotype richness than memory subsets. Compared with non-shared clonotypes, clonotypes shared by all four sorted-subset donors had higher generation probabilities. Pairwise subsampling indicated that sequencing depth was expected to affect the degree of clonotype sharing among donors. Incomplete sequencing was indicated by rarefaction of sorted-subset datasets, despite the large sequencing depth. Sampling was restricted to blood, and TCR repertoires in tissue are likely to differ from TCR repertoires in blood.

As concerns this clone: Its antigen is still unknown. There are no base qualities to consult, and no much larger clone falls within one base.

Healthy HIV-negative adults with no recently reported acute infections or vaccinations were included as donors. Every donor was a Caucasian adult living in Nashville, Tennessee, USA. CD4+ T cells were enriched by magnetic negative selection, after which naive cells were positively selected on CD45RA and the negative fraction was taken as the memory subset. After blood collection by leukapheresis, PBMCs were isolated using Ficoll-Histopaque density gradient centrifugation and then cryopreserved in the vapor phase of liquid nitrogen. Analytical flow cytometry was used to check the purity and quantity of every magnetically sorted T cell population. Genomic DNA was isolated from every sorted fraction and measured by UV absorbance on a Nanodrop 2000c.

The sequence came from a woman in her twenties or thirties in good health. The chain joins TRBV28 to TRBJ2-3; TRBD1 lines up with 9 middle nucleotides. The source material was memory CD4+ T cells sorted from blood. The cell subset or site tag for this specimen amounts to: CD45RA-negative fraction. The CDR3 reads as follows: CASSSPRTGVADTQYF. In nucleotide form, the sequence is TGTGCCAGCAGTTCCCCCCGGACAGGGGTTGCCGATACGCAGTATTTT. Joined to the reference TRBV28 and TRBJ2-3 proteins, this CDR3 gives the full variable domain: DVKVTQSSRYLVKRTGEKVFLECVQDMDHENMFWYRQDPGLGLRLIYFSYDVKMKEKGDIPEGYSVSREKKERFSLILESASTNQTSMYLCASSSPRTGVADTQYFGPGTRLTVL.